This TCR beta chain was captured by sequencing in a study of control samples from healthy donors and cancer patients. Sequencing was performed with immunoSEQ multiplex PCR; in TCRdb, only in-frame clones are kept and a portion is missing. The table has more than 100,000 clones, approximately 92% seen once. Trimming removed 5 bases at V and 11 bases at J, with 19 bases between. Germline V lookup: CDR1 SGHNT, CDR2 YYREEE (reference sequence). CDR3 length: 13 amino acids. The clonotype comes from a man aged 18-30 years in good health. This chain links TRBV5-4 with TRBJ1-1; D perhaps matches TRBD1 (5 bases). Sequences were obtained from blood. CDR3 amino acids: CASSSYVGGEAFF. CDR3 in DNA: TGTGCCAGCAGTTCCTACGTCGGGGGGGAGGCTTTCTTT.